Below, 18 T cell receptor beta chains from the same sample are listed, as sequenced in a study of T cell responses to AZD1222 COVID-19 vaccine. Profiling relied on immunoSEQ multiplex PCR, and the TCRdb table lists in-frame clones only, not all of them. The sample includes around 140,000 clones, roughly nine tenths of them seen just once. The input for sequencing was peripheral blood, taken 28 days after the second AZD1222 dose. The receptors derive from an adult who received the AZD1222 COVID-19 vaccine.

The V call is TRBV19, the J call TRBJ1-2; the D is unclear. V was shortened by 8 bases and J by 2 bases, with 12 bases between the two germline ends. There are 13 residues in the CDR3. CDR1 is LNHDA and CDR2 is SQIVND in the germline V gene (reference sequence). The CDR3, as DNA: TGTGCCAGTCGCCGGACTGGGAACTATGGCTACACCTTC. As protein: CASRRTGNYGYTF.

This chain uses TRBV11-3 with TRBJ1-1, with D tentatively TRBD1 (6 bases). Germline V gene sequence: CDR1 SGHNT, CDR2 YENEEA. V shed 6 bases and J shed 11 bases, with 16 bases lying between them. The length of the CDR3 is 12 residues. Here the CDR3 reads CASSTGLGAAFF. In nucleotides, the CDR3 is TGTGCCAGCAGTACAGGGTTGGGGGCGGCTTTCTTT. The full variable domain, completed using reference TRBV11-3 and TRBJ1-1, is EAGVVQSPRYKIIEKKQPVAFWCNPISGHNTLYWYLQNLGQGPELLIRYENEEAVDDSQLPKDRFSAERLKGVDSTLKIQPAELGDSAVYLCASSTGLGAAFFGQGTRLTVV.

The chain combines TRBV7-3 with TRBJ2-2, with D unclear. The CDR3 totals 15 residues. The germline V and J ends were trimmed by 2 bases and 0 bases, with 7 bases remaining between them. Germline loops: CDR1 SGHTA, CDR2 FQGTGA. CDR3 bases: TGTGCCAGCAGCTTAGCGTCTTCGAACACCGGGGAGCTGTTTTTT. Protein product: CASSLASSNTGELFF.

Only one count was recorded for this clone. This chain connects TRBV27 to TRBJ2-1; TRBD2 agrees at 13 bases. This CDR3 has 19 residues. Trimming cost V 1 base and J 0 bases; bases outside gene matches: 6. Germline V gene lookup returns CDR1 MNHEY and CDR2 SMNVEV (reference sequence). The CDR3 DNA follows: TGTGCCAGCAGTTTATGGACTAGCGGGGGCCTAAGCTCCTACAATGAGCAGTTCTTC. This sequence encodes CASSLWTSGGLSSYNEQFF.

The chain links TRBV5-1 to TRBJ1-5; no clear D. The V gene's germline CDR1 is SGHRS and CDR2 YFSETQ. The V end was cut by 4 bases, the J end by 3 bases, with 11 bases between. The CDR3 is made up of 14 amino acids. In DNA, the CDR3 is TGCGCCAGCAGCCCCGGGTCAGACAATCAGCCCCAGCATTTT. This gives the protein CASSPGSDNQPQHF.

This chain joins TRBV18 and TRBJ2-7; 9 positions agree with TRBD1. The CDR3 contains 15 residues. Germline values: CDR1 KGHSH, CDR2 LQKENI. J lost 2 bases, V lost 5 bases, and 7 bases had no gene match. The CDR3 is CASSLGQGGTYEQYF. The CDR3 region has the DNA TGTGCCAGCTCATTGGGACAGGGAGGGACCTACGAGCAGTACTTC.

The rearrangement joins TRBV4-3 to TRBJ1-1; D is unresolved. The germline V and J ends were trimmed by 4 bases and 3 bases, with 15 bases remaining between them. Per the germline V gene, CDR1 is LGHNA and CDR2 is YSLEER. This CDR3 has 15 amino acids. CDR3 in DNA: TGCGCCAGCAGCCGCGCGGCTTGGGTTGACACTGAAGCTTTCTTT. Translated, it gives CASSRAAWVDTEAFF.

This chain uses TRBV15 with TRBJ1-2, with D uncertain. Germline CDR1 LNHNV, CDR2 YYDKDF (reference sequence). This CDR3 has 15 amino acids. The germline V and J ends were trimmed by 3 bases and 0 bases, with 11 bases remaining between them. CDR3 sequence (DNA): TGTGCCACCAGCAGGGCCGACGAGTCTAACTATGGCTACACCTTC. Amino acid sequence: CATSRADESNYGYTF.

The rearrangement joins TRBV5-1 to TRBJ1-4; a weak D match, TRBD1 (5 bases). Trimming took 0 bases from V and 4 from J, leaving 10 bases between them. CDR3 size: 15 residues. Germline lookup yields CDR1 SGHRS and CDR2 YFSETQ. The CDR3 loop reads CASSLVGRDNEKLFF. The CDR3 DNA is TGCGCCAGCAGCTTGGTCGGCAGGGATAATGAAAAACTGTTTTTT.

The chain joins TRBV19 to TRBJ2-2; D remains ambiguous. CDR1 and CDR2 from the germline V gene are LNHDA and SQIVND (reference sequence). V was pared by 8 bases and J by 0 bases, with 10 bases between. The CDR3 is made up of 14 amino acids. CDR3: CASRRAPNTGELFF. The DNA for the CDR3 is TGTGCCAGTCGCCGTGCTCCGAACACCGGGGAGCTGTTTTTT.

The DNA for the CDR3 is TGTGCCAGCAGTGACCTGAACCGAGGGGACTATGGCTACACCTTC. This sequence encodes CASSDLNRGDYGYTF. The chain employs TRBV6-1 and TRBJ1-2; D possibly corresponds to TRBD1 (5 bases). The CDR3 runs to 15 residues. Germline V gene sequence: CDR1 MNHNS, CDR2 SASEGT. V was clipped by 3 bases and J by 3 bases, with 14 bases between them.

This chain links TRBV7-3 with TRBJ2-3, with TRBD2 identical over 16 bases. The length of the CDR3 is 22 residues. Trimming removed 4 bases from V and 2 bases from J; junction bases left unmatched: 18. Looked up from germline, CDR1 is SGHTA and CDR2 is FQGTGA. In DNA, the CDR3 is TGTGCCAGCAGCTCCCTATTCCAGGGGACTAGCGGGAGGGAGGGCGTCACAGATACGCAGTATTTT. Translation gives CASSSLFQGTSGREGVTDTQYF.

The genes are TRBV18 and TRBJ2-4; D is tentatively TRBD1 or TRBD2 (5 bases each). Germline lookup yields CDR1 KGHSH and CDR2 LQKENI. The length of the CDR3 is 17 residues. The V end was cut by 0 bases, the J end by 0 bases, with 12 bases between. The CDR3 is CASSPPLREIAKNIQYF. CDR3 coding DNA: TGTGCCAGCTCACCACCGCTCAGGGAGATAGCCAAAAACATTCAGTACTTC.

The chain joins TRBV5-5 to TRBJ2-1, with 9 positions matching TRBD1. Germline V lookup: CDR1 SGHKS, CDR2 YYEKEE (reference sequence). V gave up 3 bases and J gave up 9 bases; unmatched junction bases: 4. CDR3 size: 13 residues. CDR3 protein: CASSSGTGLEQFF. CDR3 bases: TGTGCCAGCAGCTCCGGGACAGGGCTTGAGCAGTTCTTC.

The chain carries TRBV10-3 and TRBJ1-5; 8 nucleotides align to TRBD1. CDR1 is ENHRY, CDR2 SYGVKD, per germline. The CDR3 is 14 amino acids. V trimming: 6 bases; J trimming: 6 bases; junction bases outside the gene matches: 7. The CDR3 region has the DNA TGTGCCATCAGCCCCGGACAGGGCGGTCAGCCCCAGCATTTT. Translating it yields CAISPGQGGQPQHF.

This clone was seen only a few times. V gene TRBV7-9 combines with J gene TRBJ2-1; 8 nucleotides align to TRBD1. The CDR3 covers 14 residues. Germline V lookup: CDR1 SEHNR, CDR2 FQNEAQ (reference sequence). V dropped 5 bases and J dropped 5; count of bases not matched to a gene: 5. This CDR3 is CASSLTTGDNEQFF. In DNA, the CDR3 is TGTGCCAGCAGCCTCACGACAGGGGACAATGAGCAGTTCTTC.

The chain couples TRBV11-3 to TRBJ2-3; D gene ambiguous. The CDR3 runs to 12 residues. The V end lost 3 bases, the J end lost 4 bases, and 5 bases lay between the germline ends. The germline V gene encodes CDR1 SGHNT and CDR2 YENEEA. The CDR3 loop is CASSFTADTQYF. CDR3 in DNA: TGTGCCAGCAGCTTTACAGCAGATACGCAGTATTTT.

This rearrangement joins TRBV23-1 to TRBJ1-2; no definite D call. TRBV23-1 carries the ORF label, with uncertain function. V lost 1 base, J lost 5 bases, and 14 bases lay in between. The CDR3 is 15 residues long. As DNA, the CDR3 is TGCGCCAGCAGTCAATTGGGGAGCTTCCCATATGGCTACACCTTC. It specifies CASSQLGSFPYGYTF.